This T cell receptor (beta chain) was identified in a study of T cell responses to AZD1222 COVID-19 vaccine. V lost 5 bases and J 4 bases, leaving 11 bases between the germline ends. Germline V gene data show CDR1 as SGHTA and CDR2 as FQGNSA. The CDR3 consists of 13 residues. Worth noting for this clone: Its specificity is not known.

Overall study findings and caveats: Across the whole spike, CD4 TCRs peaked at regions 160-218 and 743-854.

Generated by immunoSEQ multiplex PCR, the TCRdb table keeps only in-frame clones and is missing some. Of some 86,000 clones in the sample, roughly 80% were seen once. The chain couples TRBV7-2 to TRBJ2-5, with D possibly matching TRBD1 (5 bases). The material sequenced was peripheral blood, taken on day 0 of AZD1222 vaccination. The TCR originated in an adult in good health. The CDR3 coding sequence is TGTGCCAGCAGCCCTGGGGCTTTAGAGACCCAGTACTTC. As protein: CASSPGALETQYF.